This is a list of T cell receptor beta chains from one sample in a study of blood T cell repertoires in COVID-19. Data came from immunoSEQ multiplex PCR; TCRdb stores just in-frame clones and leaves some out. Of 100,000 to 150,000 clones listed, around 90% were seen once; the top ten hold about 1.6%. Sequencing was carried out using peripheral blood. These receptors were obtained from a human donor in a cohort sampled during active COVID-19. Both conserved end residues are part of each CDR3. Each record gives: V gene, clone size, D gene, J gene, CDR3 protein, CDR3 DNA. A D gene is named only where the DNA matches it firmly. Some rows have no size entry. The others give once, few or many, or a class for an expanded clone.

v_gene: TRBV27; abundance: NA; d_gene: NA; j_gene: TRBJ1-1; CDR3aa: CASSLEGRAEAFF; CDR3nt: TGTGCCAGCAGTTTAGAGGGCCGCGCTGAAGCTTTCTTT
v_gene: TRBV2; abundance: NA; d_gene: TRBD2; j_gene: TRBJ2-3; CDR3aa: CASKRLAGVSTDTQYF; CDR3nt: TGTGCCAGCAAGAGACTAGCGGGAGTGAGCACAGATACGCAGTATTTT
v_gene: TRBV5-1; abundance: NA; d_gene: NA; j_gene: TRBJ2-4; CDR3aa: CASSSTDSANIQYF; CDR3nt: TGCGCCAGCAGCTCGACAGACAGCGCAAACATTCAGTACTTC
v_gene: TRBV5-5; abundance: NA; d_gene: NA; j_gene: TRBJ1-5; CDR3aa: CASSLGTGNQPQHF; CDR3nt: TGTGCCAGCAGCTTGGGCACAGGGAATCAGCCCCAGCATTTT
v_gene: TRBV4-1; abundance: NA; d_gene: NA; j_gene: TRBJ1-1; CDR3aa: CASSEGGVTEAFF; CDR3nt: TGCGCCAGCAGTGAGGGGGGGGTTACTGAAGCTTTCTTT
v_gene: TRBV2; abundance: once; d_gene: TRBD2; j_gene: TRBJ2-2; CDR3aa: CASSETLGGGTGELFF; CDR3nt: TGTGCCAGCAGTGAAACCCTCGGGGGGGGCACCGGGGAGCTGTTTTTT
v_gene: TRBV4-1; abundance: NA; d_gene: NA; j_gene: TRBJ2-7; CDR3aa: CASSQAQGASFYEQYF; CDR3nt: TGCGCCAGCAGCCAGGCCCAAGGGGCCTCTTTCTACGAGCAGTACTTC
v_gene: TRBV30; abundance: NA; d_gene: NA; j_gene: TRBJ1-1; CDR3aa: CAWAPGISEAFF; CDR3nt: TGTGCCTGGGCTCCAGGGATATCTGAAGCTTTCTTT
v_gene: TRBV7-9; abundance: few; d_gene: TRBD1; j_gene: TRBJ1-6; CDR3aa: CASSSGQGFSPLHF; CDR3nt: TGTGCCAGCAGCTCGGGACAGGGTTTTTCACCCCTCCACTTT
v_gene: TRBV7-6; abundance: once; d_gene: NA; j_gene: TRBJ2-3; CDR3aa: CASSSTGSTDTQYF; CDR3nt: TGTGCCAGCAGCTCTACAGGGTCCACAGATACGCAGTATTTT
v_gene: TRBV11-2; abundance: once; d_gene: NA; j_gene: TRBJ2-2; CDR3aa: CASSTRTGGNHTGELFF; CDR3nt: TGTGCCAGCAGCACACGAACTGGGGGCAACCACACCGGGGAGCTGTTTTTT
v_gene: TRBV7-9; abundance: few; d_gene: TRBD1; j_gene: TRBJ2-7; CDR3aa: CASSGRDRLYEQYF; CDR3nt: TGTGCCAGCAGCGGCCGGGACAGACTTTACGAGCAGTACTTC
v_gene: TRBV5-4; abundance: NA; d_gene: TRBD2; j_gene: TRBJ2-2; CDR3aa: CASSPGLAGPTTGELFF; CDR3nt: TGTGCCAGCAGCCCGGGACTAGCGGGACCCACTACCGGGGAGCTGTTTTTT
v_gene: TRBV4-2; abundance: NA; d_gene: TRBD1; j_gene: TRBJ1-5; CDR3aa: CASSPDRTGLIQPQHF; CDR3nt: TGTGCCAGCAGCCCTGATAGGACAGGGCTCATTCAGCCCCAGCATTTT
v_gene: TRBV7-6; abundance: NA; d_gene: TRBD1; j_gene: TRBJ2-7; CDR3aa: CASSSGGTGIGEQYF; CDR3nt: TGTGCCAGCAGCTCTGGCGGGACAGGGATCGGCGAGCAGTACTTC
v_gene: TRBV5-4; abundance: NA; d_gene: TRBD2; j_gene: TRBJ2-3; CDR3aa: CASSFSSGRAHTDTQYF; CDR3nt: TGTGCCAGCAGCTTTTCTAGCGGGAGGGCCCACACAGATACGCAGTATTTT
v_gene: TRBV5-1; abundance: NA; d_gene: TRBD1; j_gene: TRBJ2-1; CDR3aa: CASSLGDRANEQFF; CDR3nt: TGCGCCAGCAGCTTGGGGGACAGGGCCAATGAGCAGTTCTTC
v_gene: TRBV4-1; abundance: NA; d_gene: TRBD1; j_gene: TRBJ2-5; CDR3aa: CASSRSGLQGALGETQYF; CDR3nt: TGCGCCAGCAGCCGGAGTGGACTACAGGGGGCATTGGGGGAGACCCAGTACTTC
v_gene: TRBV10-3; abundance: NA; d_gene: TRBD1; j_gene: TRBJ2-7; CDR3aa: CAISEVDRGHSYEQYF; CDR3nt: TGTGCCATCAGTGAGGTCGACAGGGGACACTCCTACGAGCAGTACTTC
v_gene: TRBV25-1; abundance: NA; d_gene: NA; j_gene: TRBJ1-4; CDR3aa: CASTETGVGEKLFF; CDR3nt: TGTGCCAGCACCGAAACAGGCGTAGGTGAAAAACTGTTTTTT
v_gene: TRBV5-1; abundance: NA; d_gene: TRBD1; j_gene: TRBJ2-7; CDR3aa: CASSLAKRGQGAWEQYF; CDR3nt: TGCGCCAGCAGCTTGGCCAAGAGGGGACAGGGGGCATGGGAGCAGTACTTC
v_gene: TRBV28; abundance: NA; d_gene: NA; j_gene: TRBJ2-2; CDR3aa: CASSFLGQTGELFF; CDR3nt: TGTGCCAGCAGTTTCCTCGGACAGACCGGGGAGCTGTTTTTT
v_gene: TRBV28; abundance: NA; d_gene: NA; j_gene: TRBJ2-3; CDR3aa: CASNSLGPRTDTQYF; CDR3nt: TGTGCCAGCAACTCACTGGGGCCACGCACAGATACGCAGTATTTT
v_gene: TRBV19; abundance: once; d_gene: NA; j_gene: TRBJ1-2; CDR3aa: CASTMETNYGYTF; CDR3nt: TGTGCTAGTACGATGGAGACGAACTATGGCTACACCTTC
v_gene: TRBV27; abundance: NA; d_gene: NA; j_gene: TRBJ1-1; CDR3aa: CASRPQGWRNTEAFF; CDR3nt: TGTGCCAGCAGGCCTCAGGGGTGGAGGAACACTGAAGCTTTCTTT
v_gene: TRBV6-5; abundance: NA; d_gene: NA; j_gene: TRBJ1-1; CDR3aa: CASSSKRRVEAFF; CDR3nt: TGTGCCAGCAGTTCCAAACGGAGGGTAGAAGCTTTCTTT
v_gene: TRBV6-4; abundance: few; d_gene: NA; j_gene: TRBJ2-1; CDR3aa: CASSDEQGSYNEQFF; CDR3nt: TGTGCCAGCAGTGACGAACAGGGATCGTACAATGAGCAGTTCTTC
v_gene: TRBV3-1/TRBV3-2; abundance: NA; d_gene: TRBD1; j_gene: TRBJ1-1; CDR3aa: CASSQGTGYMNTEAFF; CDR3nt: TGTGCCAGCAGCCAAGGGACAGGGTACATGAACACTGAAGCTTTCTTT
v_gene: TRBV5-1; abundance: NA; d_gene: NA; j_gene: TRBJ2-2; CDR3aa: CASSGTTNTGELFF; CDR3nt: TGCGCCAGCAGCGGCACTACGAACACCGGGGAGCTGTTTTTT
v_gene: TRBV6-1; abundance: NA; d_gene: TRBD2; j_gene: TRBJ2-3; CDR3aa: CASSDSQRGYYTQYF; CDR3nt: TGTGCCAGCAGTGATTCCCAGCGGGGATACTATACGCAGTATTTT
v_gene: TRBV5-1; abundance: NA; d_gene: NA; j_gene: TRBJ2-5; CDR3aa: CASSPRVRETQYF; CDR3nt: TGCGCCAGCAGCCCCAGGGTAAGGGAGACCCAGTACTTC
v_gene: TRBV5-1; abundance: NA; d_gene: NA; j_gene: TRBJ2-1; CDR3aa: CASSLVLASSYNEQFF; CDR3nt: TGCGCCAGCAGCTTGGTTCTAGCGAGTTCCTACAATGAGCAGTTCTTC
v_gene: TRBV6-5; abundance: NA; d_gene: TRBD2; j_gene: TRBJ2-3; CDR3aa: CASNMESGRGYTQYF; CDR3nt: TGTGCCAGCAATATGGAGTCGGGGAGGGGTTATACGCAGTATTTT
v_gene: TRBV2; abundance: NA; d_gene: NA; j_gene: TRBJ2-2; CDR3aa: CASSELVAGTNTGELFF; CDR3nt: TGTGCCAGCAGTGAACTGGTTGCAGGGACGAACACCGGGGAGCTGTTTTTT
v_gene: TRBV9; abundance: NA; d_gene: NA; j_gene: TRBJ2-5; CDR3aa: CASSFDPGQETQYF; CDR3nt: TGTGCCAGCAGCTTTGACCCGGGCCAAGAGACCCAGTACTTC
v_gene: TRBV7-9; abundance: NA; d_gene: NA; j_gene: TRBJ2-3; CDR3aa: CASSLEASTDTQYF; CDR3nt: TGTGCCAGCAGCTTGGAGGCTAGCACAGATACGCAGTATTTT
v_gene: TRBV5-6; abundance: NA; d_gene: TRBD2; j_gene: TRBJ2-1; CDR3aa: CASSSSGVRSYNEQFF; CDR3nt: TGTGCCAGCAGCTCTAGCGGGGTAAGATCCTACAATGAGCAGTTCTTC
v_gene: TRBV4-1; abundance: NA; d_gene: TRBD2; j_gene: TRBJ2-7; CDR3aa: CASSPPRAGGEQYF; CDR3nt: TGCGCCAGCAGCCCCCCCCGGGCGGGGGGCGAGCAGTACTTC
v_gene: TRBV12-3/TRBV12-4; abundance: NA; d_gene: NA; j_gene: TRBJ2-5; CDR3aa: CASSFARGETQYF; CDR3nt: TGTGCCAGCAGTTTCGCCAGAGGGGAGACCCAGTACTTC
v_gene: TRBV19; abundance: NA; d_gene: TRBD2; j_gene: TRBJ2-3; CDR3aa: CASSIDLGLAGDTQYF; CDR3nt: TGTGCCAGTAGTATAGATCTGGGACTAGCTGGAGATACGCAGTATTTT
v_gene: TRBV13; abundance: NA; d_gene: TRBD2; j_gene: TRBJ2-3; CDR3aa: CASSLGSLTSGGDTQYF; CDR3nt: TGTGCCAGCAGCTTAGGTAGTTTGACTAGCGGAGGGGATACGCAGTATTTT
v_gene: TRBV7-9; abundance: NA; d_gene: NA; j_gene: TRBJ1-5; CDR3aa: CASSGDRNQPQHF; CDR3nt: TGTGCCAGCAGCGGCGACAGGAATCAGCCCCAGCATTTT
v_gene: TRBV12-3/TRBV12-4; abundance: NA; d_gene: TRBD1; j_gene: TRBJ1-2; CDR3aa: CASSSGQGGGYTF; CDR3nt: TGTGCCAGCAGTTCAGGACAGGGCGGCGGCTACACCTTC
v_gene: TRBV19; abundance: NA; d_gene: NA; j_gene: TRBJ1-5; CDR3aa: CASRDKNQPQHF; CDR3nt: TGTGCCAGCCGGGACAAAAATCAGCCCCAGCATTTT
v_gene: TRBV10-3; abundance: NA; d_gene: NA; j_gene: TRBJ1-1; CDR3aa: CAISESGGHTEAFF; CDR3nt: TGTGCCATCAGTGAGTCGGGAGGGCACACTGAAGCTTTCTTT
v_gene: TRBV3-1/TRBV3-2; abundance: NA; d_gene: NA; j_gene: TRBJ1-2; CDR3aa: CASSQVQSYGYTF; CDR3nt: TGTGCCAGCAGCCAAGTACAAAGCTATGGCTACACCTTC
v_gene: TRBV28; abundance: NA; d_gene: NA; j_gene: TRBJ1-2; CDR3aa: CATLAAYGYTF; CDR3nt: TGTGCCACCTTGGCCGCCTATGGCTACACCTTC
v_gene: TRBV28; abundance: NA; d_gene: NA; j_gene: TRBJ1-2; CDR3aa: CASSIQGNYGYTF; CDR3nt: TGTGCCAGCAGTATCCAGGGTAACTATGGCTACACCTTC
v_gene: TRBV12-3/TRBV12-4; abundance: NA; d_gene: NA; j_gene: TRBJ2-5; CDR3aa: CASSLSGALTQYF; CDR3nt: TGTGCCAGCAGTTTATCAGGGGCCTTGACCCAGTACTTC
v_gene: TRBV27; abundance: NA; d_gene: TRBD1; j_gene: TRBJ2-7; CDR3aa: CASSRTGTGVFFIYEQYF; CDR3nt: TGTGCCAGCAGTCGAACCGGGACAGGGGTATTTTTTATTTACGAGCAGTACTTC
v_gene: TRBV27; abundance: NA; d_gene: NA; j_gene: TRBJ2-1; CDR3aa: CASSPVQGNYNEQFF; CDR3nt: TGTGCCAGCAGTCCTGTACAGGGAAATTACAATGAGCAGTTCTTC
v_gene: TRBV30; abundance: once; d_gene: NA; j_gene: TRBJ2-5; CDR3aa: CAWDRLGETQYF; CDR3nt: TGTGCCTGGGACAGACTAGGGGAGACCCAGTACTTC